What follows is one T cell receptor beta chain and its context. Its antigen is unknown. These data originate in a study of T cell responses to AZD1222 COVID-19 vaccine. Notes on the study in general: Just five to seven people given AZD1222 tested seropositive at baseline. Repertoire sampling happened only post peak T cell response. With two AZD1222 doses given, Spike-specific TCR breadth and depth both rose.

Method: immunoSEQ multiplex PCR; TCRdb's copy keeps in-frame clones and lacks some. Of some 280,000 clones listed, 90% to 95% are singletons. Combined were second doses at about 4 or about 12 weeks. CDR1 and CDR2 from the germline V gene are MNHEY and SVGEGT. The CDR3 contains 15 residues. The junction had 10 bases not matched to a gene; V was cut back by 5 bases and J by 9 bases. Sequencing was performed on peripheral blood, taken 28 days after the second AZD1222 dose. The source is an adult who received the AZD1222 COVID-19 vaccine. The chain combines TRBV6-2 or TRBV6-3 with TRBJ2-2; 9 bases are a match to TRBD2. The CDR3 bases are TGTGCCAGCAGTCTGGTTAGCGGGAGCTTCCGGGAGCTGTTTTTT. Encoded protein: CASSLVSGSFRELFF.